This passage covers 5 T cell receptor beta chains from one sample sequenced in a study of shared clonotypes between healthy human individuals. Sequenced by immunoSEQ multiplex PCR; TCRdb stores in-frame clones only, minus some. Of approximately 940,000 clones listed, more than 75% are singletons. The sequencing sample was made of memory CD4+ T cells sorted from blood. Sample subset: CD45RA-negative fraction. These receptors were collected from a man between 18 and 35 years old in good health.

The gene calls are TRBV19 and TRBJ1-5; D is undetermined. The germline gives CDR1 LNHDA, CDR2 SQIVND (reference sequence). V was pared by 4 bases and J by 2 bases, with 15 bases between. This CDR3 has 16 amino acids. The CDR3 loop is CASSKSSTGGNQPQHF. The CDR3 DNA follows: TGTGCCAGTAGTAAGTCCTCGACGGGAGGCAATCAGCCCCAGCATTTT.

The CDR3 DNA is TGTGCCAGCAGCACGAAAGACAGGGCTCTCGGTTTGTCCAAAAACATTCAGTACTTC. Amino acid sequence: CASSTKDRALGLSKNIQYF. V gene TRBV9 combines with J gene TRBJ2-4, with TRBD1 matching 7 bases. There are 19 residues in the CDR3. V gave up 4 bases and J gave up 2 bases; unmatched junction bases: 18. CDR1 and CDR2 from the germline V gene are SGDLS and YYNGEE. Full variable domain (rest looked up from reference TRBV9 and TRBJ2-4): DSGVTQTPKHLITATGQRVTLRCSPRSGDLSVYWYQQSLDQGLQFLIQYYNGEERAKGNILERFSAQQFPDLHSELNLSSLELGDSALYFCASSTKDRALGLSKNIQYFGAGTRLSVL.

Comments on this clone: A far larger clone is only one base removed, so a read error is likely. The same CDR3 is also encoded by other DNA sequences in this sample. The chain recombines TRBV11-2 with TRBJ1-1; D not resolved. The CDR3 spans 13 residues. Germline V gene sequence: CDR1 SGHAT, CDR2 FQNNGV. The V gene lost 0 bases and the J gene lost 1 base, with 3 bases spanning the gap. Here the CDR3 DNA reads TGTGCCAGCAGCTTAGACACGAACACTGAAGCTTTCTTT. This encodes CASSLDTNTEAFF.

The chain uses TRBV18 and TRBJ2-1; TRBD2 agrees at 7 bases. The CDR3 is made up of 15 amino acids. Per germline, CDR1 KGHSH and CDR2 LQKENI. V lost 2 bases to trimming and J lost 3 bases; unmatched junction nucleotides: 4. CDR3: CASSPGGGSYNEQFF. CDR3 nucleotides: TGTGCCAGCTCACCAGGCGGGGGAAGCTACAATGAGCAGTTCTTC. Combining the CDR3 with reference TRBV18 and TRBJ2-1 gives the whole variable domain NAGVMQNPRHLVRRRGQEARLRCSPMKGHSHVYWYRQLPEEGLKFMVYLQKENIIDESGMPKERFSAEFPKEGPSILRIQQVVRGDSAAYFCASSPGGGSYNEQFFGPGTRLTVL.

The rearrangement joins TRBV6-6 to TRBJ2-7; unclear D gene. Trimming took off 5 bases at V and 1 base at J, with 12 bases between the two ends. Looked up from germline, CDR1 is MNHNY and CDR2 is SVGAGI (reference sequence). This CDR3 has 14 amino acids. CDR3 sequence (DNA): TGTGCCAGCAGTCCCCTTTTGGTTTCCTACGAGCAGTACTTC. This gives the protein CASSPLLVSYEQYF.